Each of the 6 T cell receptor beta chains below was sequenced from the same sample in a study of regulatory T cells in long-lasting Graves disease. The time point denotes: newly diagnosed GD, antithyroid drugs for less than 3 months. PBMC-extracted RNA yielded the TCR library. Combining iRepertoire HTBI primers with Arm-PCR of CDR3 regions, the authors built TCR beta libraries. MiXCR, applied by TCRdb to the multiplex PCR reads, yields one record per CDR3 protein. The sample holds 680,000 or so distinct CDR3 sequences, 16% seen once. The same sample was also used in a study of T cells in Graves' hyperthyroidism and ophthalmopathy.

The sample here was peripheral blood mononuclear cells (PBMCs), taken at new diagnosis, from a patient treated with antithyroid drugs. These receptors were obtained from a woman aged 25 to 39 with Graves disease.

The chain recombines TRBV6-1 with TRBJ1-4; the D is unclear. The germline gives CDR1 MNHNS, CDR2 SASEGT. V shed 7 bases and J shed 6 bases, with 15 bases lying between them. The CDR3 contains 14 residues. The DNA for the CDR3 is TGTGCCAGCAAGAGATTACTCGTGGATGAAAAACTGTTTTTT. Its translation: CASKRLLVDEKLFF.

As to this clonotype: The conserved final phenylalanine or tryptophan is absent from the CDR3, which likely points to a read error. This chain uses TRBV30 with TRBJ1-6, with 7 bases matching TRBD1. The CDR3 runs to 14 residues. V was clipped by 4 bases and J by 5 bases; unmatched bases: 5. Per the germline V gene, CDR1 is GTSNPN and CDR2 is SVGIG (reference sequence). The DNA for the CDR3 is TGTGCCTGGAAGACAGGGCTCGATAATTCACCCCTCCACTCT. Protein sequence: CAWKTGLDNSPLHS.

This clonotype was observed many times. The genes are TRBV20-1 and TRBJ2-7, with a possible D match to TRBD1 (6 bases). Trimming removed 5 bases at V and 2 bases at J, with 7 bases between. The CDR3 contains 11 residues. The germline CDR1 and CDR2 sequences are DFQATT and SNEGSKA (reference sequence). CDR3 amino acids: CSAGDTYEQYF. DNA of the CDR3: TGCAGTGCTGGGGACACCTACGAGCAGTACTTC.

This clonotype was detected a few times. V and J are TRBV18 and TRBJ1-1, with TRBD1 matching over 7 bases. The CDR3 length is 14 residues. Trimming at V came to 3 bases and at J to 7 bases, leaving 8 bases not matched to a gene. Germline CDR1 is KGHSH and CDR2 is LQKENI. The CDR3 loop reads CASSPMQGDVEAFF. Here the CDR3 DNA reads TGTGCCAGCTCACCTATGCAGGGGGATGTTGAAGCTTTCTTT. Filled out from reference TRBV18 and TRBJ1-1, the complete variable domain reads NAGVMQNPRHLVRRRGQEARLRCSPMKGHSHVYWYRQLPEEGLKFMVYLQKENIIDESGMPKERFSAEFPKEGPSILRIQQVVRGDSAAYFCASSPMQGDVEAFFGQGTRLTVV.

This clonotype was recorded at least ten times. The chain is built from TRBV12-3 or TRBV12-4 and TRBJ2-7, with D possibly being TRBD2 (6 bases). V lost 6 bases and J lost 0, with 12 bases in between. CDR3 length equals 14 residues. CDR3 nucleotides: TGTGCCAGCAGACGGGACGGGAGCTCCTACGAGCAGTACTTC. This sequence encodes CASRRDGSSYEQYF.

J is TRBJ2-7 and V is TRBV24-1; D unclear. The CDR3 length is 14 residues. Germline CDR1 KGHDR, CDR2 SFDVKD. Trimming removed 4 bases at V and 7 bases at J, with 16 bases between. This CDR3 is CATSDKGPTAEQYF. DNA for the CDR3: TGTGCCACCAGTGACAAAGGGCCTACCGCAGAGCAGTACTTC.